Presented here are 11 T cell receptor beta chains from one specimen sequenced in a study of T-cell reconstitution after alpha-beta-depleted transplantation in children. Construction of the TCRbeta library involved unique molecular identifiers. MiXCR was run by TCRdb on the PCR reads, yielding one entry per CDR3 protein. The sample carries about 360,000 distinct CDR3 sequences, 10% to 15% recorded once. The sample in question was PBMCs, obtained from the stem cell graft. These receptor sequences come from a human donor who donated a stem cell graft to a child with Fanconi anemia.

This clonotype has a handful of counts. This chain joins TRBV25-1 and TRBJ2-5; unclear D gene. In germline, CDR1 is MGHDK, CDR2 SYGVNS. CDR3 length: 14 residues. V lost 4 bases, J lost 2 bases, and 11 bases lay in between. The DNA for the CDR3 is TGTGCCAGCAGTGTTGGTAGACAACAAGAGACCCAGTACTTC. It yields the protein CASSVGRQQETQYF.

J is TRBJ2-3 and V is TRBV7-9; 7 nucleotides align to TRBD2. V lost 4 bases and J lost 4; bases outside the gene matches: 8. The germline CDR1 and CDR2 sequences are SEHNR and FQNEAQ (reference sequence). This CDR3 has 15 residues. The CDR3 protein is CASSSPTSAPDTQYF. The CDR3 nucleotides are TGTGCCAGCAGCTCTCCTACTAGCGCCCCAGATACGCAGTATTTT.

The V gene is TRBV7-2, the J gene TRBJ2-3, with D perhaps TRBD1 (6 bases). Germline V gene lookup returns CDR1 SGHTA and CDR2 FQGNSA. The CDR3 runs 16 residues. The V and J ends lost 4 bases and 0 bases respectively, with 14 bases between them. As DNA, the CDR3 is TGTGCCAGCAGCTCCTGGGACACCAGAAGCACAGATACGCAGTATTTT. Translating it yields CASSSWDTRSTDTQYF.

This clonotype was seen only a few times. CDR3 coding DNA: TGCAGCGTTGAATTGGCGGGCACAGATACGCAGTATTTT. Amino acid sequence: CSVELAGTDTQYF. V is TRBV29-1 and J is TRBJ2-3, with D hard to call. The CDR3 runs 13 residues. CDR1 SQVTM and CDR2 ANQGSEA come from the germline V gene. V shed 2 bases and J shed 1 base, with 7 bases lying between them.

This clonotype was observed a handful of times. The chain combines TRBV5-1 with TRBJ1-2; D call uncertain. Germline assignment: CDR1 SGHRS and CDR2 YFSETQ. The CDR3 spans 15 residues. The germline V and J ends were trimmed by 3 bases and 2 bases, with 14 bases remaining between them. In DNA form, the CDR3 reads TGCGCCAGCAGCTGGGAGGCGACACTAAACTATGGCTACACCTTC. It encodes CASSWEATLNYGYTF. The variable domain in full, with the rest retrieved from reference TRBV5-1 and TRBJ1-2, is KAGVTQTPRYLIKTRGQQVTLSCSPISGHRSVSWYQQTPGQGLQFLFEYFSETQRNKGNFPGRFSGRQFSNSRSEMNVSTLELGDSALYLCASSWEATLNYGYTFGSGTRLTVV.

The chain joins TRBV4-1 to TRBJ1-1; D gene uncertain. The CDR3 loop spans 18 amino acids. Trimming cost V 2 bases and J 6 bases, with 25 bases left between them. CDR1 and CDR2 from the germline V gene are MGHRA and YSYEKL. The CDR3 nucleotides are TGCGCCAGCAGCCAATCCGAGGCGGCATGGGGTGGTAGTCCTGAAGCTTTCTTT. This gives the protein CASSQSEAAWGGSPEAFF.

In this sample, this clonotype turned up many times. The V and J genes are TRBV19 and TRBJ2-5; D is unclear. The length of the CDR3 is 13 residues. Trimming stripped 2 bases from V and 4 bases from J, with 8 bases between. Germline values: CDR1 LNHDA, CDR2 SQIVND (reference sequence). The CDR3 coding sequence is TGTGCCAGTAGTATAACCGGTGGAGAGACCCAGTACTTC. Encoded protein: CASSITGGETQYF.

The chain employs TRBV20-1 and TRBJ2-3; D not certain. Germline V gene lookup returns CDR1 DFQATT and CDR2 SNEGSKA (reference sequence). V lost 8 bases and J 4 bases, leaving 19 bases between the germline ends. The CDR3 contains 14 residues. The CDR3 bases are TGCAGTCCCTTAAATCGGTTATCAGCAGATACGCAGTATTTT. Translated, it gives CSPLNRLSADTQYF.

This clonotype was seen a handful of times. CDR3 nucleotide sequence: TGTGCCAGCAGCCAGGGACAGGGGGGAAACTATGGCTACACCTTC. It encodes CASSQGQGGNYGYTF. The chain uses TRBV3-1 and TRBJ1-2; TRBD1 matches at 11 bases. With V trimmed by 3 bases and J by 2 bases, 2 bases remained unmatched. CDR3 size: 15 residues. Germline CDR1 LGHDT, CDR2 YNNKEL (reference sequence).

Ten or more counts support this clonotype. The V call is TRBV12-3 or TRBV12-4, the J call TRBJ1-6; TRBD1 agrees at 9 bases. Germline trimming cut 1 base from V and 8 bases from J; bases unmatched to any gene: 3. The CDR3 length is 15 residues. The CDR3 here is CASSLETGGDSPLHF. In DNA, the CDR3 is TGTGCCAGCAGTTTAGAGACAGGGGGAGATTCACCCCTCCACTTT.

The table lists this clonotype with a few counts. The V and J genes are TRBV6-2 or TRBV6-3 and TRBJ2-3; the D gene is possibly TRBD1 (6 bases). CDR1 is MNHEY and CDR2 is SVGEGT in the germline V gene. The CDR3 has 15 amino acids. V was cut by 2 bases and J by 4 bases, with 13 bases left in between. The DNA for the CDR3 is TGTGCCAGCAGTTACCCGACAGGACGGGCAGATACGCAGTATTTT. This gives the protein CASSYPTGRADTQYF.